This passage covers 31 T cell receptor beta chains from one sample sequenced in a study of blood T cell repertoires in COVID-19. Here immunoSEQ multiplex PCR was the method, and the copy in TCRdb shows in-frame clones only, minus some. The top ten hold 3% to 3.5% of the sample, which has about 86,000 clones, over 80% seen once. What was sequenced was peripheral blood. The receptor source for this set is a man between 50 and 59 years old with acute or convalescent COVID-19.

The chain's CDR3 is CARILGGVMTSDTGELFF. DNA of the CDR3: TGTGCCAGGATCCTCGGGGGGGTTATGACCTCCGACACCGGGGAGCTGTTTTTT. The rearrangement joins TRBV21-1 to TRBJ2-2; no check of the table's D call, TRBD2, against the DNA was made. TRBV21-1 is designated a pseudogene. This CDR3 spans 18 amino acids.

This clone appeared a single time. The sample has other DNA sequences that encode this CDR3 too. The V and J genes are TRBV2 and TRBJ1-5, with D unresolved. V lost 4 bases and J lost 1, with 8 bases in between. CDR3 length equals 14 residues. Germline CDR1 and CDR2: SNHLY and FYNNEI. The CDR3 region is CASSGEGSNQPQHF. CDR3 DNA: TGTGCCAGCAGTGGGGAGGGCAGCAATCAGCCCCAGCATTTT.

The chain recombines TRBV9 with TRBJ1-2, with a possible D match to TRBD1 (6 bases). Germline V gene sequence: CDR1 SGDLS, CDR2 YYNGEE. This CDR3 contains 13 residues. V lost 3 bases, J lost 8 bases, and 14 bases lay in between. In nucleotides, the CDR3 is TGTGCCAGCAGCGGCGACAGGTTCTGGGGCTACACCTTC. Translating gives CASSGDRFWGYTF.

This chain joins TRBV9 and TRBJ2-3; no definite D call. Germline CDR1 SGDLS, CDR2 YYNGEE. The CDR3 spans 16 residues. The V gene lost 0 bases and the J gene lost 1 base, with 12 bases spanning the gap. The DNA for the CDR3 is TGTGCCAGCAGCGTAGTTGGGCAGGTTGGCACAGATACGCAGTATTTT. Translated, it gives CASSVVGQVGTDTQYF.

The V gene is TRBV9, the J gene TRBJ2-7; the match to TRBD2 covers 8 bases. Trimming at V came to 4 bases and at J to 3 bases, leaving 6 bases not matched to a gene. CDR1 and CDR2 (germline): SGDLS, YYNGEE. This CDR3 has 14 residues. The CDR3 nucleotides read TGTGCCAGCAGCCCACCTGGGACTAGCTACGAGCAGTACTTC. Translation: CASSPPGTSYEQYF.

J is TRBJ1-2 and V is TRBV5-4, with D unresolved. V lost 6 bases, J lost 6 bases, and 21 bases lay in between. The CDR3 contains 15 residues. Per the germline V gene, CDR1 is SGHNT and CDR2 is YYREEE (reference sequence). In DNA, the CDR3 is TGTGCCAGCAAAGATTATTTAACAGCCAGCCATGGCTACACCTTC. Translation gives CASKDYLTASHGYTF.

J is TRBJ1-4 and V is TRBV5-6; unclear D gene. Germline V lookup: CDR1 SGHDT, CDR2 YYEEEE. The CDR3 has 13 residues. V was clipped by 0 bases and J by 7 bases, with 7 bases between them. The chain's CDR3 is CASSLGHGEKLFF. CDR3 nucleotide sequence: TGTGCCAGCAGCTTGGGACATGGTGAAAAACTGTTTTTT.

The chain links TRBV29-1 to TRBJ2-1; 10 positions match TRBD2. CDR1 and CDR2 (germline): SQVTM, ANQGSEA. V was pared by 3 bases and J by 8 bases, with 7 bases of the junction left unmatched. The CDR3 consists of 14 residues. CDR3 in amino acids: CSVEASGSFHEQFF. For the CDR3, the DNA is TGCAGCGTTGAGGCTAGCGGGAGCTTCCATGAGCAGTTCTTC.

The chain uses TRBV12-3 or TRBV12-4 and TRBJ2-1; D is unresolved. The CDR3 is made up of 12 amino acids. Trimming shortened V by 7 bases and J by 9 bases, and 13 bases separated the two germline ends. CDR3 sequence reads: CASISAVGEQFF. In DNA, the CDR3 is TGTGCCAGCATATCGGCGGTGGGTGAGCAGTTCTTC.

The V and J genes are TRBV28 and TRBJ1-2; 9 bases line up with TRBD1. This CDR3 has 16 residues. Trimming removed 4 bases from V and 2 bases from J; junction bases left unmatched: 8. Germline-derived CDR1 and CDR2 are MDHEN and SYDVKM. The CDR3 DNA reads TGTGCCAGCAGTTCCTCCTCCGGGACAGGGAACTATGGCTACACCTTC. This sequence encodes CASSSSSGTGNYGYTF.

The J gene is TRBJ2-5, the V gene TRBV4-1, with 11 nucleotides matching TRBD2. The CDR3 is 15 amino acids. The J segment lost 4 bases and the V segment lost 4 bases, leaving 5 bases of the junction unmatched. CDR1 is MGHRA, CDR2 YSYEKL, per germline. CDR3 in DNA: TGCGCCAGCAGCCCCCCGGGGACTAGCGGAGAGACCCAGTACTTC. This gives the protein CASSPPGTSGETQYF.

CDR3 coding DNA: TGTGCCAGCAGTGAAGCGAGAGGTAACTATGGCTACACCTTC. It encodes CASSEARGNYGYTF. The chain combines TRBV6-1 with TRBJ1-2; D uncertain. From germline, CDR1 is MNHNS and CDR2 SASEGT. This CDR3 contains 14 residues. Trimming shortened V by 0 bases and J by 1 base, and 6 bases separated the two germline ends.

This chain connects TRBV11-2 to TRBJ2-7, with D perhaps matching TRBD2 (6 bases). There are 13 residues in the CDR3. The germline V gene encodes CDR1 SGHAT and CDR2 FQNNGV. V lost 2 bases and J lost 2, with 7 bases in between. The CDR3 DNA sequence: TGTGCCAGCAGCTTAACGGGGGCCTACGAGCAGTACTTC. Translating it yields CASSLTGAYEQYF.

The chain links TRBV27 to TRBJ1-2, with 7 bases identical to TRBD1. CDR3 length: 14 amino acids. The germline V gene encodes CDR1 MNHEY and CDR2 SMNVEV (reference sequence). V shed 6 bases, J shed 5 bases, and the junction held 9 bases outside the gene matches. The CDR3 region is CASRRQGEGYGYTF. The CDR3 DNA reads as TGTGCCAGCAGAAGACAGGGAGAGGGGTATGGCTACACCTTC.

V gene TRBV10-2 combines with J gene TRBJ2-5, with 11 bases lining up with TRBD2. Germline trimming cut 9 bases from V and 2 bases from J; bases unmatched to any gene: 2. The CDR3 consists of 13 residues. The germline V gene has CDR1 WSHSY and CDR2 SAAADI. The CDR3: CASSGGGQETQYF. DNA for the CDR3: TGCGCCAGTAGCGGGGGGGGGCAAGAGACCCAGTACTTC.

J is TRBJ2-1 and V is TRBV9, with D perhaps matching TRBD1 (6 bases). Germline loops: CDR1 SGDLS, CDR2 YYNGEE. Trimming cost V 0 bases and J 4 bases, with 11 bases left between them. This CDR3 spans 15 amino acids. The CDR3 nucleotides are TGTGCCAGCAGCGTAGAAGGCAGGGGATACAATGAGCAGTTCTTC. It encodes CASSVEGRGYNEQFF.

This clone has a single count. The CDR3 DNA is TGCGCCAGCAGCTTGGTGTCCGGAGACAATGAGCAGTTCTTC. Translating gives CASSLVSGDNEQFF. The chain combines TRBV5-1 with TRBJ2-1; D is unresolved. CDR1 is SGHRS and CDR2 is YFSETQ in the germline V gene. CDR3 length equals 14 residues. V shed 0 bases and J shed 5 bases, with 9 bases lying between them. Looking up the rest from reference TRBV5-1 and TRBJ2-1 gives the full variable domain: KAGVTQTPRYLIKTRGQQVTLSCSPISGHRSVSWYQQTPGQGLQFLFEYFSETQRNKGNFPGRFSGRQFSNSRSEMNVSTLELGDSALYLCASSLVSGDNEQFFGPGTRLTVL.

The V call is TRBV5-1, the J call TRBJ1-2; D unclear. CDR1 and CDR2 (germline): SGHRS, YFSETQ. The CDR3 has 12 amino acids. The germline V and J ends were trimmed by 0 bases and 6 bases, with 6 bases remaining between them. The CDR3 loop reads CASSLDRDGYTF. CDR3 nucleotide sequence: TGCGCCAGCAGCTTGGACAGAGATGGCTACACCTTC.

Written as DNA, the CDR3 is TGTGCCAGCAGTTTTGAGGGATACAATGAGCAGTTCTTC. Translation gives CASSFEGYNEQFF. This chain uses TRBV27 with TRBJ2-1; D is possibly TRBD2 (5 bases). Germline-derived CDR1 and CDR2 are MNHEY and SMNVEV (reference sequence). V shed 3 bases and J shed 4 bases, with 7 bases lying between them. The CDR3 is 13 residues long.

This clone was seen a handful of times. The rearrangement uses TRBV7-3 and TRBJ2-1; 7 bases match TRBD1. V lost 2 bases, J lost 3 bases, and 4 bases stayed unmatched. Per germline, CDR1 SGHTA and CDR2 FQGTGA. The CDR3 sequence is 15 residues long. CDR3 in DNA: TGTGCCAGCAGCTTACAAGGGGGCGGCTACAATGAGCAGTTCTTC. Residues: CASSLQGGGYNEQFF.

The chain has TRBV7-2 and TRBJ2-7; 7 bases are shared with TRBD1. CDR3 length: 15 amino acids. V was pared by 5 bases and J by 3 bases, with 10 bases of the junction left unmatched. Germline lookup yields CDR1 SGHTA and CDR2 FQGNSA. In nucleotides, the CDR3 is TGTGCCAGCAGCCAACAGGGGTGGGGTCTCTACGAGCAGTACTTC. Translating gives CASSQQGWGLYEQYF.

V and J are TRBV7-2 and TRBJ2-1; 9 positions agree with TRBD2. J was trimmed by 4 bases and V by 0 bases; bases with no gene match: 7. CDR1 is SGHTA, CDR2 FQGNSA, per germline. The CDR3 contains 17 residues. CDR3 DNA: TGTGCCAGCAGCTTAGCGCGAGTAGCGGGGGTGTACAATGAGCAGTTCTTC. Translated: CASSLARVAGVYNEQFF.

The V call is TRBV28, the J call TRBJ2-3; 12 bases are shared with TRBD2. This CDR3 is built from 17 residues. Germline V CDR1 and CDR2: MDHEN, SYDVKM. Germline trimming cut 5 bases from V and 4 bases from J; bases unmatched to any gene: 10. The DNA for the CDR3 is TGTGCCAGCAGTCCGGACGGACTAGCGGGATATCCAGATACGCAGTATTTT. Protein sequence: CASSPDGLAGYPDTQYF.

This clone was counted a single time. V gene TRBV19 combines with J gene TRBJ2-1; tentative D call: TRBD1 (6 bases). This CDR3 region has 11 residues. CDR1 is LNHDA and CDR2 is SQIVND in the germline V gene (reference sequence). The CDR3 nucleotides read TGTGCTATTAGACAGGACAATGAGCAGTTCTTC. It yields the protein CAIRQDNEQFF. The full variable domain, rest sourced from reference TRBV19 and TRBJ2-1, is DGGITQSPKYLFRKEGQNVTLSCEQNLNHDAMYWYRQDPGQGLRLIYYSQIVNDFQKGDIAEGYSVSREKKESFPLTVTSAQKNPTAFYLCAIRQDNEQFFGPGTRLTVL.

The V call is TRBV11-2, the J call TRBJ2-3; 10 bases match TRBD2. Germline V CDR1 and CDR2: SGHAT, FQNNGV. V shed 5 bases and J 2 bases; nucleotides not matched to a gene: 7. This CDR3 is 16 amino acids long. The CDR3 loop is CASSPGLAQLTDTQYF. The CDR3 region has the DNA TGTGCCAGCAGCCCGGGACTAGCGCAGCTCACAGATACGCAGTATTTT.

The chain recombines TRBV4-3 with TRBJ2-7; 14 nucleotides match TRBD2. Unmatched junction bases numbered 10, after V lost 3 bases and J lost 0 bases. Germline loops: CDR1 LGHNA, CDR2 YSLEER. CDR3 size: 19 residues. The DNA for the CDR3 is TGCGCCAGCAGCCATGTACCGGGACTAGCGGGGGTCGGCTCCTACGAGCAGTACTTC. This codes for CASSHVPGLAGVGSYEQYF.

The V and J genes are TRBV30 and TRBJ1-1; 7 bases agree with TRBD1. The V gene end was trimmed by 3 bases and the J gene end by 9 bases; junction bases not matched to a gene: 1. Germline-derived CDR1 and CDR2 are GTSNPN and SVGIG (reference sequence). This CDR3 contains 10 residues. This CDR3 reads CAWRDRKAFF. The CDR3, as DNA: TGTGCCTGGAGGGACAGGAAAGCTTTCTTT.

The V gene is TRBV14, the J gene TRBJ2-7; D not resolved. The V end was cut by 0 bases, the J end by 6 bases, with 15 bases between. CDR3 length: 15 residues. CDR1 is SGHDN and CDR2 is FVKESK in the germline V gene. CDR3 residues: CASSQDGLSTGEQYF. The CDR3 bases are TGTGCCAGCAGCCAAGATGGCCTCTCCACGGGCGAGCAGTACTTC.

The V call is TRBV28, the J call TRBJ1-5; TRBD1 aligns across 7 bases. Looked up from germline, CDR1 is MDHEN and CDR2 is SYDVKM. J lost 4 bases, V lost 8 bases, and 17 bases had no gene match. This CDR3 spans 17 amino acids. In nucleotides, the CDR3 is TGTGCCAGCGTCAGAGGGTTCTCGGGACAGAAAAATCAGCCCCAGCATTTT. Amino acids: CASVRGFSGQKNQPQHF.

The chain recombines TRBV7-9 with TRBJ2-7; 7 bases agree with TRBD1. Germline trimming cut 5 bases from V and 2 bases from J; bases unmatched to any gene: 0. The length of the CDR3 is 12 residues. Germline V CDR1 and CDR2: SEHNR, FQNEAQ (reference sequence). The CDR3 reads CASSTGAYEQYF. DNA of the CDR3: TGTGCCAGCAGCACAGGGGCCTACGAGCAGTACTTC.

The chain recombines TRBV3-1 (or the pseudogene TRBV3-2) with TRBJ2-7; D may be TRBD2 (5 bases). The CDR3 runs 13 residues. Germline CDR1 LGHDT, CDR2 YNNKEL (reference sequence). Between the trimmed V and J ends, which lost 8 bases and 2 bases, there was a span of 13 bases. CDR3 coding DNA: TGTGCCAGCTCAGACGGACTGACCTACGAGCAGTACTTC. Translating it yields CASSDGLTYEQYF.